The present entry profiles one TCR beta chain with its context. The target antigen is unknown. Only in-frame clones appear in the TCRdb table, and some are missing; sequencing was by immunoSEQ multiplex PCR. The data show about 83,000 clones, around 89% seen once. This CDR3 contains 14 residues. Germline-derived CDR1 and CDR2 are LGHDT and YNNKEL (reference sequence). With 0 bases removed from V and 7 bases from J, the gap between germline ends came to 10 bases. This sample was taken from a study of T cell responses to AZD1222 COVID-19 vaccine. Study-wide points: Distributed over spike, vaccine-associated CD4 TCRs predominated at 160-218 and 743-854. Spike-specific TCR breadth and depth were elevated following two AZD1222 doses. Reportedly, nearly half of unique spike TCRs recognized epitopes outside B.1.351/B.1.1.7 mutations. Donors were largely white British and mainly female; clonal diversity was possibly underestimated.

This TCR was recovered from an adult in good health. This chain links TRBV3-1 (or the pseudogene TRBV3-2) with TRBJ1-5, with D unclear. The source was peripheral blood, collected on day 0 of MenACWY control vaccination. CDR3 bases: TGTGCCAGCAGCCAAGATGGCCCTGGGCAGCCCCAGCATTTT. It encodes CASSQDGPGQPQHF.